The 2 T cell receptor beta chains presented below share a single source sample, sequenced in a study of CD4 and CD8 cells across lung adenocarcinoma regions. TCRdb re-called the PCR reads through MiXCR, storing one row per CDR3 protein. The sample carries about 23,000 distinct CDR3 sequences, 40% to 65% recorded once. The specimen sequenced was CD4+ T cells from the center of a lung tumor. Receptor source: a male donor with lung adenocarcinoma. The CD4 and CD8 labels of this study may be unreliable.

This clonotype was seen just once. The chain combines TRBV6-1 with TRBJ2-5, with 7 bases that match TRBD1. Near its end, the DNA agrees better with TRBJ2-7, so the J call may be wrong. The CDR3 is 14 amino acids. Germline-derived CDR1 and CDR2 are MNHNS and SASEGT. DNA of the CDR3: TGTGCCAGCAGCCTTTCCCGGGACAGCGCCGAGCAGTACTTC. This encodes CASSLSRDSAEQYF.

There are many counts of this clonotype. This chain links TRBV6-2 or TRBV6-3 with TRBJ2-3; 11 nucleotides agree with TRBD2. The germline V gene has CDR1 MNHEY and CDR2 SVGEGT. The CDR3 runs to 16 residues. Unmatched junction bases numbered 7, after V lost 4 bases and J lost 4 bases. CDR3 sequence: CASSSHLAGGADTQYF. For the CDR3, the DNA is TGTGCCAGCAGTTCTCATCTAGCGGGAGGCGCAGATACGCAGTATTTT.